This T cell receptor beta chain was sequenced for a study of T cell repertoires in cytomegalovirus infection. Study context: Indicated by public TCR beta signatures were CMV infection and matching HLA type.

J was trimmed by 4 bases and V by 3 bases; bases with no gene match: 4. The CDR3 is 15 residues long. The germline V gene encodes CDR1 SEHNR and CDR2 FQNEAQ (reference sequence). This clonotype was recorded many times. Its target is unknown. TCRdb itself ran the reads through MiXCR, one entry per CDR3 protein. This sample has nearly 650,000 distinct CDR3 sequences, with roughly 24% found just once. Broader study findings: Ex vivo responses were dominated by HLA-C-restricted CMV-specific TCR beta clonotypes. Totalled public TCR beta family frequency picked out people who carried CMV plus the relevant HLA.

The chain employs TRBV7-9 and TRBJ2-1; 9 bases align to TRBD2. Sequenced sample: CD8+ T cells from PBMCs. The receptor's source is a human donor in good health (CMV status not recorded). Some clones in this sample may be carry-over from other donors' samples. The CDR3, as DNA: TGTGCCAGCAGCTTCAGGCTAGCGGGATACAATGAGCAGTTCTTC. Amino acid sequence: CASSFRLAGYNEQFF. Using reference TRBV7-9 and TRBJ2-1 for the parts outside the CDR3, the full variable domain is DTGVSQNPRHKITKRGQNVTFRCDPISEHNRLYWYRQTLGQGPEFLTYFQNEAQLEKSRLLSDRFSAERPKGSFSTLEIQRTEQGDSAMYLCASSFRLAGYNEQFFGPGTRLTVL.